The clone carrying this T cell receptor (beta chain) appeared many times. Unique molecular identifiers were used in preparing the TCRbeta library. TCRdb independently ran MiXCR on the PCR reads; one entry per CDR3 protein. The sample holds roughly 220,000 distinct CDR3 sequences, 8.4% seen once. Trimming removed 2 bases from V and 5 bases from J, with 7 bases in between. Germline loops: CDR1 LGHDT, CDR2 YNNKEL (reference sequence). The CDR3 consists of 13 residues. This specimen comes from a study of T-cell reconstitution after alpha-beta-depleted transplantation in children. The sequence derives from a male patient between 2 and 10 years old who had a stem cell transplant for acute myeloid leukemia, so the T cells may come from the graft donor. The chain links TRBV3-1 to TRBJ2-4, with D unresolved. Sequencing used PBMCs, mostly from graft donor cells, obtained 360 days after TCRalphabeta/CD19-depleted stem cell transplant. CDR3 bases: TGTGCCAGCAGCCAACCAGGCCAAAACATTCAGTACTTC. The encoded protein is CASSQPGQNIQYF.